These T cell receptor beta chains were read from a single sample in a study of T cells after posttransplantation cyclophosphamide. TCRdb's copy holds only in-frame clones and misses some; the assay was immunoSEQ multiplex PCR. The sample yields thousands of clones, over 65% seen once. This sample comprised PBMCs, obtained after allogeneic stem cell transplant with posttransplant cyclophosphamide. These receptors were collected from a female patient aged 40-49 years who received an allogeneic stem cell transplant from an unrelated donor, was CMV-positive, and had no GVHD. The T cells may partly be graft donor cells. CDR3s include the opening cysteine and the closing phenylalanine or tryptophan. The order of the fields is J gene, clone size, D gene, V gene, CDR3 DNA, CDR3 protein. A D gene is named only where the DNA matches it firmly. Clone size is shown for a subset of rows, as once, few, many or a class of expanded clone.

TRBJ2-7 once TRBD2 TRBV4-2 TGTGCCAGCAGCCAAGATGGCGCTAGCGGGTACGAGCAGTACTTC CASSQDGASGYEQYF
TRBJ1-4 . TRBD1 TRBV7-2 TGTGCCAGCAGCTCCCAGGGGGTGACCCTAACTAATGAAAAACTGTTTTTT CASSSQGVTLTNEKLFF
TRBJ2-7 . . TRBV7-4 TGTGCCAGCAGGTCCACAGGAACCTACGAGCAGTACTTC CASRSTGTYEQYF
TRBJ1-1 . . TRBV2 TGTGCCAGCAGTCCCCGGACAGACTGGAACACTGAAGCTTTCTTT CASSPRTDWNTEAFF
TRBJ1-3 . TRBD1 TRBV9 TGTGCCAGCAGCCCCAGGGACAGCTCTGGAAACACCATATATTTT CASSPRDSSGNTIYF
TRBJ2-5 . TRBD2 TRBV2 TGTGCCAGCAGCCCAGGACTAGCGGGGGCGACGGAGACCCAGTACTTC CASSPGLAGATETQYF
TRBJ2-5 . TRBD2 TRBV9 TGTGCCAGCAGCGTAGGGACTAGCCAAGAGACCCAGTACTTC CASSVGTSQETQYF
TRBJ1-2 . . TRBV29-1 TGCAGCGTTGAAGATCTGGGGGCTAGGGCCACCTATGGCTACACCTTC CSVEDLGARATYGYTF
TRBJ2-2 . TRBD1 TRBV5-6 TGTGCCAGCAGCATTTTAGGACAGGGGGCCCCTAACACCGGGGAGCTGTTTTTT CASSILGQGAPNTGELFF
TRBJ2-7 . . TRBV18 TGTGCCAGCTCGCTGGACAGCTCCTACGAGCAGTACTTC CASSLDSSYEQYF
TRBJ2-5 . TRBD2 TRBV10-3 TGTGCCATCAGTGATGTCGAGGCTAGCGGGGGGCTGTACGGGTACCAAGAGACCCAGTACTTC CAISDVEASGGLYGYQETQYF
TRBJ2-2 . . TRBV4-2 TGTGCCAGCAGCCAAGGGGGACAAAGAAACACCGGGGAGCTGTTTTTT CASSQGGQRNTGELFF
TRBJ2-7 once TRBD1 TRBV4-1 TGCGCCAGCAGCCAAACTCCGGGACAGGGGGCCCACGAGCAGTACTTC CASSQTPGQGAHEQYF
TRBJ2-2 . TRBD2 TRBV15 TGTGCCACCAGCAGAGGTGGACTAGCTCTTTTAAACACCGGGGAGCTGTTTTTT CATSRGGLALLNTGELFF
TRBJ2-5 . TRBD1 TRBV5-5 TGTGCCAGCAGCCTGGGACAGGAAGAGACCCAGTACTTC CASSLGQEETQYF